These 15 T cell receptor beta chains came from one sample sequenced in a study of radiation and T cells in renal cell carcinoma. The method was immunoSEQ multiplex PCR; TCRdb's version includes in-frame clones alone and lacks a portion of them. This sample yields 150,000 to 190,000 clones, of which roughly 90% are seen a single time; about an eighth belongs to the top ten. Time point meaning: blood 2 weeks post-SBRT. The treatment was: 15 Gy SBRT to primary tumor, nephrectomy 4 weeks later. This sample comprised blood, obtained from a patient whose treatment included radiotherapy and nephrectomy. These receptors came from a woman aged 45-65 years with renal cell carcinoma.

The chain carries TRBV19 and TRBJ2-4; D may be TRBD1 or TRBD2 (7 bases each). Germline loops: CDR1 LNHDA, CDR2 SQIVND (reference sequence). With 8 bases removed from V and 0 bases from J, the gap between germline ends came to 26 bases. The CDR3 contains 19 residues. CDR3 in amino acids: CASCSGGGGDVPAKNIQYF. CDR3 nucleotide sequence: TGTGCCAGTTGCTCAGGGGGGGGTGGAGATGTGCCAGCCAAAAACATTCAGTACTTC. Variable domain in full (rest from reference TRBV19 and TRBJ2-4): DGGITQSPKYLFRKEGQNVTLSCEQNLNHDAMYWYRQDPGQGLRLIYYSQIVNDFQKGDIAEGYSVSREKKESFPLTVTSAQKNPTAFYLCASCSGGGGDVPAKNIQYFGAGTRLSVL.

V is TRBV9 and J is TRBJ2-1, with D possibly being TRBD1 (5 bases). This CDR3 has 15 amino acids. Trimming pared 0 bases from V and 6 bases from J, leaving 13 bases between. CDR1 is SGDLS, CDR2 YYNGEE, per germline. Here the CDR3 DNA reads TGTGCCAGCAGCGTAGAGGTGACAGCCCTCAATGAGCAGTTCTTC. Residues: CASSVEVTALNEQFF.

In this sample, this clone turned up a few times. The chain recombines TRBV19 with TRBJ1-4; 8 bases are shared with TRBD1. The CDR3 has 13 amino acids. CDR1 and CDR2 (germline): LNHDA, SQIVND (reference sequence). V was pared by 6 bases and J by 7 bases, with 4 bases of the junction left unmatched. CDR3 nucleotides: TGTGCCAGTAGCCAGGGGGCCGGTGAAAAACTGTTTTTT. Amino acid sequence: CASSQGAGEKLFF.

V gene TRBV5-1 combines with J gene TRBJ2-7; tentative D call: TRBD1 (6 bases). The V and J ends lost 5 bases and 5 bases respectively, with 26 bases between them. CDR3 length: 17 residues. Looked up from germline, CDR1 is SGHRS and CDR2 is YFSETQ. CDR3 coding DNA: TGCGCCAGCAGGATCTTAGGACAGCCGCTGGTTGCGCACGAGCAGTACTTC. It translates to CASRILGQPLVAHEQYF. The full variable domain, with the rest looked up from reference TRBV5-1 and TRBJ2-7, is KAGVTQTPRYLIKTRGQQVTLSCSPISGHRSVSWYQQTPGQGLQFLFEYFSETQRNKGNFPGRFSGRQFSNSRSEMNVSTLELGDSALYLCASRILGQPLVAHEQYFGPGTRLTVT.

CDR3 nucleotide sequence: TGTGCCAGCAGCTCCGGTACTCGAAGTGAAAAACTGTTTTTT. Translated: CASSSGTRSEKLFF. The chain is built from TRBV7-9 and TRBJ1-4; D is unclear. V dropped 4 bases and J dropped 7 bases, with 13 bases sitting between them. CDR3 length equals 14 residues. CDR1 is SEHNR, CDR2 FQNEAQ, per germline (reference sequence).

The rearrangement uses TRBV19 and TRBJ1-1; a weak D match, TRBD1 (5 bases). The CDR3 is 15 residues long. Germline lookup yields CDR1 LNHDA and CDR2 SQIVND (reference sequence). V was trimmed by 6 bases and J by 4 bases, leaving 18 bases between them. This CDR3 reads CASRNFWGDSTEAFF. CDR3 sequence (DNA): TGTGCCAGTAGGAATTTTTGGGGAGACAGCACTGAAGCTTTCTTT.

The V and J genes are TRBV12-5 and TRBJ1-3, with 7 bases that match TRBD1. The V gene's germline CDR1 is LGHNT and CDR2 FRNRAP. The ends lost 2 bases at V and 0 bases at J; junction bases unmatched: 4. The CDR3 spans 16 residues. Here the CDR3 DNA reads TGTGCTAGTGGTTTGAGGACAGGTGACTCTGGAAACACCATATATTTT. It is translated as CASGLRTGDSGNTIYF. Filled out from reference TRBV12-5 and TRBJ1-3, the complete variable domain reads DARVTQTPRHKVTEMGQEVTMRCQPILGHNTVFWYRQTMMQGLELLAYFRNRAPLDDSGMPKDRFSAEMPDATLATLKIQPSEPRDSAVYFCASGLRTGDSGNTIYFGEGSWLTVV.

The genes are TRBV6-6 and TRBJ2-1, with D hard to call. Trimming cost V 6 bases and J 7 bases, with 13 bases left between them. CDR1 and CDR2 from the germline V gene are MNHNY and SVGAGI (reference sequence). The CDR3 has 13 residues. CDR3 DNA: TGTGCCAGCAGAGACGCAGGTACGAATGAGCAGTTCTTC. Protein sequence: CASRDAGTNEQFF.

The genes are TRBV7-2 and TRBJ2-7; TRBD1 might be the D (5 bases). The CDR3 length is 15 residues. Trimming cost V 5 bases and J 4 bases, with 18 bases left between them. Germline assignment: CDR1 SGHTA and CDR2 FQGNSA. The CDR3 DNA reads TGTGCCAGCAGCGCATACAAGGGGTCGGAGTACGAGCAGTACTTC. Amino acids: CASSAYKGSEYEQYF.

This sequence joins TRBV5-1 and TRBJ2-5; 9 bases align to TRBD1. Trimming cost V 10 bases and J 4 bases; bases outside gene matches: 14. Germline-derived CDR1 and CDR2 are SGHRS and YFSETQ. CDR3 length: 15 residues. The CDR3 DNA sequence: TGCGCCGGCAAGCGCAGGACAGGGGTGGGAGAGACCCAGTACTTC. Translated, it gives CAGKRRTGVGETQYF.

The chain carries TRBV18 and TRBJ1-4; 7 bases align to TRBD1. Germline values: CDR1 KGHSH, CDR2 LQKENI. Trimming took 3 bases from V and 8 from J; bases not matched to a gene: 15. The length of the CDR3 is 17 residues. The CDR3 region has the DNA TGTGCCAGCTCACCCTGGGAGGAGACAGGGTTTTACGAAAAACTGTTTTTT. It encodes CASSPWEETGFYEKLFF.

V usage is TRBV19 and J usage is TRBJ1-1; tentative D call: TRBD1 (5 bases). CDR3 size: 13 residues. CDR1 is LNHDA, CDR2 SQIVND, per germline (reference sequence). V lost 5 bases to trimming and J lost 3 bases, with 10 bases between them. CDR3 nucleotides: TGTGCCAGTAGTTCTAGAGGGGACACTGAAGCTTTCTTT. Its translation: CASSSRGDTEAFF.

V gene TRBV29-1 combines with J gene TRBJ1-2; 8 bases agree with TRBD1. V was clipped by 0 bases and J by 0 bases; unmatched bases: 3. Germline lookup yields CDR1 SQVTM and CDR2 ANQGSEA. The CDR3 is 15 residues long. In DNA, the CDR3 is TGCAGCGTTGAAGATGCGGACAGGGCTAACTATGGCTACACCTTC. It codes for CSVEDADRANYGYTF.

The chain recombines TRBV30 with TRBJ1-4; possibly TRBD1 for D (5 bases). The CDR3 totals 12 residues. Germline CDR1 and CDR2: GTSNPN and SVGIG (reference sequence). CDR3 DNA: TGTGCTCAGAGAGGGGAGAGTGAAAAACTGTTTTTT. Translation gives CAQRGESEKLFF.

The rearrangement uses TRBV5-6 and TRBJ1-6; D is uncertain. V shed 0 bases and J shed 0 bases, with 10 bases lying between them. CDR1 and CDR2 (germline): SGHDT, YYEEEE. This CDR3 has 17 amino acids. This chain's CDR3 is CASSLGPGSSYNSPLHF. The CDR3 DNA sequence: TGTGCCAGCAGCTTGGGGCCGGGTAGCTCCTATAATTCACCCCTCCACTTT. The full variable domain, rest sourced from reference TRBV5-6 and TRBJ1-6, is DAGVTQSPTHLIKTRGQQVTLRCSPKSGHDTVSWYQQALGQGPQFIFQYYEEEERQRGNFPDRFSGHQFPNYSSELNVNALLLGDSALYLCASSLGPGSSYNSPLHFGNGTRLTVT.